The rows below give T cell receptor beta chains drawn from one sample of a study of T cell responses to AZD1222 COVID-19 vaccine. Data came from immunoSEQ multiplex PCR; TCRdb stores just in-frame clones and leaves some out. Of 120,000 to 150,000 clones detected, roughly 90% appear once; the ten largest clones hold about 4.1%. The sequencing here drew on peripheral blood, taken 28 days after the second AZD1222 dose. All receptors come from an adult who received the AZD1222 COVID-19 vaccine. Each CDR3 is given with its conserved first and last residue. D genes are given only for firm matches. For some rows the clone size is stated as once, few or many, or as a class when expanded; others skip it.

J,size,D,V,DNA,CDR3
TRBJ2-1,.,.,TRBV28,TGTGCCAGCACCGCGGGTAATGAGCAGTTCTTC,CASTAGNEQFF
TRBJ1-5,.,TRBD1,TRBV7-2,TGTGCCAGCAGCTTCTCCGGGACAGGCACGGGTCAGCCCCAGCATTTT,CASSFSGTGTGQPQHF
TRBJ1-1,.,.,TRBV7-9,TGTGCCAGCAGCTTAGACCGGGGACCCTGGGCTGAAGCTTTCTTT,CASSLDRGPWAEAFF
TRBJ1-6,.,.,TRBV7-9,TGTGCCAGCAGCTCACAGGGTGGGGAATCACCCCTCCACTTT,CASSSQGGESPLHF
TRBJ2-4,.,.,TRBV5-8,TGTGCCAGCAGCTCCTTCGGGGCTGAAAACATTCAGTACTTC,CASSSFGAENIQYF
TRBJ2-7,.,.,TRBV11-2,TGTGCCAGCAGCCGGGGGACCTACGAGCAGTACTTC,CASSRGTYEQYF
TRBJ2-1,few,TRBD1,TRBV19,TGTGCCAGTAGTGTCGCCGGGACAGGATTCAATGAGCAGTTCTTC,CASSVAGTGFNEQFF
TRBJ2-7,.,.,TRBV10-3,TGTGCCAGCGGGCCCGAAATTCCCTACGAGCAGTACTTC,CASGPEIPYEQYF
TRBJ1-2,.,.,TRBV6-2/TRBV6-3,TGTGCCAGCAGTTACAGCCCGTCGGACGGCTACACCTTC,CASSYSPSDGYTF
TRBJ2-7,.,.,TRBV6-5,TGTGCCAGCAGAAGGTCAGGGGATGGCTACGAGCAGTACTTC,CASRRSGDGYEQYF
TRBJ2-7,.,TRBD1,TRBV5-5,TGTGCCAGCAGCTTGGCGGGACAGGGGCAAACCGAGCAGTACTTC,CASSLAGQGQTEQYF
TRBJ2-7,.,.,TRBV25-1,TGTGCCAGCAGTGAATTGGAATTGGGGGCTTTGGACGAGCAGTACTTC,CASSELELGALDEQYF
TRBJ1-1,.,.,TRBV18,TGTGCCAGCTCACCAAGCTTAGGGACTGAAGCTTTCTTT,CASSPSLGTEAFF
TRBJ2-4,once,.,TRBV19,TGTGCCAGTAGTATGGTATCCTATCGGGTTATTAACATTCAGTACTTC,CASSMVSYRVINIQYF
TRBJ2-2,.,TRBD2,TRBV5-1,TGCGCCAGCAGCCCCCTCGGGGCGACTAGCGGGGGCCGACCCGGGGAGCTGTTTTTT,CASSPLGATSGGRPGELFF
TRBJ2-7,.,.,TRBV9,TGTGCCAGCAGCGTAGAAGGATACGAGCAGTACTTC,CASSVEGYEQYF
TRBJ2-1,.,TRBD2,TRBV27,TGTGCCAGTAGGTTGGGACTAGGCGAACTCTACAATGAGCAGTTCTTC,CASRLGLGELYNEQFF
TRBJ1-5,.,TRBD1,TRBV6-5,TGTGCCTGCAGTTCCCACGGGCCAGGGGGGCCACAGCCCCAGCATTTT,CACSSHGPGGPQPQHF
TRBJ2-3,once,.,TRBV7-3,TGTGCCAGCAGCTACCTGGGGCAGTACACAGATACGCAGTATTTT,CASSYLGQYTDTQYF
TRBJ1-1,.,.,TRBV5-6,TGTGCCAGCAGCCTTGTCAGGGCTGAAGCTTTCTTT,CASSLVRAEAFF
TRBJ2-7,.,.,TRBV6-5,TGTGCCAGCAGTTACTCGACGCTCAGGGGATCCTACGAGCAGTACTTC,CASSYSTLRGSYEQYF
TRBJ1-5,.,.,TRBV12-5,TGTGCTACCAACCTGGGGGAAACAGGGCTTCAGCCCCAGCATTTT,CATNLGETGLQPQHF
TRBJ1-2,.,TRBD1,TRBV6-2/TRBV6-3,TGTGCCAGCAGTGGACGAATTGGGACAGGCAACGGCTACACCTTC,CASSGRIGTGNGYTF
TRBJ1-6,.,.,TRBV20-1,TGCAGTGCTAGTAGGTCCGGTTATAATTCACCCCTCCACTTT,CSASRSGYNSPLHF
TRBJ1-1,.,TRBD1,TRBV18,TGTGCCAGCTCACCAGACAGGGCGGCGTACACTGAAGCTTTCTTT,CASSPDRAAYTEAFF
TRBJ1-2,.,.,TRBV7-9,TGTGCCAGCGCCTCCAGGGACGTCTATGGCTACACCTTC,CASASRDVYGYTF
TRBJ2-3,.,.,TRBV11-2,TGTGCCAGCAGAGATTACGCGGCAGGTATGGCAGATACGCAGTATTTT,CASRDYAAGMADTQYF
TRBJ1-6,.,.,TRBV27,TGTGCCAGCACCAAGAATGGGGCGTCCTATAATTCACCCCTCCACTTT,CASTKNGASYNSPLHF
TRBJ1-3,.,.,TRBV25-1,TGTGCCAGCAGTGAGTGGACAGCCCGCTCTGGAAACACCATATATTTT,CASSEWTARSGNTIYF
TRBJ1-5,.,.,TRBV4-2,TGTGCCAGCAGCCAGGGGGGGAGGGCCGATCAGCCCCAGCATTTT,CASSQGGRADQPQHF
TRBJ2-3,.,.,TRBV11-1,TGTGCCAGCAGCTTAGGTGGCGCAGATACGCAGTATTTT,CASSLGGADTQYF
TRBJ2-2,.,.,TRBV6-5,TGTGCCAGCACAAGGCAGCCAGTCAACGCCGGGGAGCTGTTTTTT,CASTRQPVNAGELFF
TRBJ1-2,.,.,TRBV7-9,TGTGCCAGCGGCAGGGGAACAGAACATGGCTACACCTTC,CASGRGTEHGYTF
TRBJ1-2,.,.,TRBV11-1,TGTGCCAGCAGCTTGGCTGGGAATGGCTACACCTTC,CASSLAGNGYTF
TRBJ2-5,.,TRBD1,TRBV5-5,TGTGCCAGCAGCTTGGGTGGGACAGGGGGAGAGACCCAGTACTTC,CASSLGGTGGETQYF
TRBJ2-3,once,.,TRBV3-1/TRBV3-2,TGTGCCAGCAGCCAAGGACTGAGCTTTGATACGCAGTATTTT,CASSQGLSFDTQYF
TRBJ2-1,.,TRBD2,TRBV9,TGTGCCAGCAGCCAAGCTGGGGGGGGTCCCACCTACAATGAGCAGTTCTTC,CASSQAGGGPTYNEQFF
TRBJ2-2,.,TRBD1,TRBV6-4,TGTGCCAGCAGTGACTCGAGCACAGGGGGCCGGCCGGCCGGGGAGCTGTTTTTT,CASSDSSTGGRPAGELFF
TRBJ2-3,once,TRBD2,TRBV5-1,TGCGCCAGCAGCAGGTGGACTAGCGGGAGACCAGATACGCAGTATTTT,CASSRWTSGRPDTQYF
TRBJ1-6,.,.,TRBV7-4,TGTGCCAGCAGCTTTGGATTCTACCCTTTATCCCTCCACTTT,CASSFGFYPLSLHF
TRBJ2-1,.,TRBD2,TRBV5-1,TGCGCCAGCAGCTTGGAACTAGCGGGGGGCATCAATGAGCAGTTCTTC,CASSLELAGGINEQFF
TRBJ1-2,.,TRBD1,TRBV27,TGTGCCAGCAGCCTTGGGACAGGCTATGGCTACACCTTC,CASSLGTGYGYTF
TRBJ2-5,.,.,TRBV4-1,TGCGCCAGCAGCCAAGAGGCGGCCCAAGAGACCCAGTACTTC,CASSQEAAQETQYF
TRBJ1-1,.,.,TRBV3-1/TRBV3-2,TGTGCCAGCAGCCCCCGAAGGGGAGAAGCTTTCTTT,CASSPRRGEAFF
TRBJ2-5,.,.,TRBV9,TGTGCCAGCAGCGTAGGGCGCAGCCAAGAGACCCAGTACTTC,CASSVGRSQETQYF
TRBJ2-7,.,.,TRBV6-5,TGTGCCAGCACAGACAGGTCTACCTACGAGCAGTACTTC,CASTDRSTYEQYF
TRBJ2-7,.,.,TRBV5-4,TGTGCCAGCAGCTTGGCCCAGTCTCGAGAGCAGTACTTC,CASSLAQSREQYF
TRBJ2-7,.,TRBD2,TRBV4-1,TGCGCCAGCAGCCAAGGGAAGGGGTTAGCGGGAGAATACGAGCAGTACTTC,CASSQGKGLAGEYEQYF
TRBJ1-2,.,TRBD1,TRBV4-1,TGCGCCAGCAGCCAAACCCCCGGGACAGTCTATGGCTACACCTTC,CASSQTPGTVYGYTF
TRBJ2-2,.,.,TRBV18,TGTGCCAGCTCACCTTTTGCCGGGGAGCTGTTTTTT,CASSPFAGELFF
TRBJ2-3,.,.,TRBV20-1,TGCAGTGCTAGTTACAGCACAGATACGCAGTATTTT,CSASYSTDTQYF
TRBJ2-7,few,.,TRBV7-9,TGTGCCAGCAGACAGGGTCACGAGCAGTACTTC,CASRQGHEQYF
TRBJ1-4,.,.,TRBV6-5,TGTGCCAGCAGTCGCTTAGTGGCGGACCCTGAAAAACTGTTTTTT,CASSRLVADPEKLFF